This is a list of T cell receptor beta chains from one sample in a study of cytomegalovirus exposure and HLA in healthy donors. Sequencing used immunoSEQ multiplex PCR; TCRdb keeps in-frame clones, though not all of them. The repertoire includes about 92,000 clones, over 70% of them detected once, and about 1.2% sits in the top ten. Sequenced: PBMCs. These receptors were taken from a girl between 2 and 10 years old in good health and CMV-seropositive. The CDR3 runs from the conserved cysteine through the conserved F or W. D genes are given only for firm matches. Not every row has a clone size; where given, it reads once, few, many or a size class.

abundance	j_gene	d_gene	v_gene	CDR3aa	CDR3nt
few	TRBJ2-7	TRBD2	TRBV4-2	CASSSSGTSGYEQYF	TGTGCCAGCAGCTCGTCCGGGACTAGCGGTTACGAGCAGTACTTC
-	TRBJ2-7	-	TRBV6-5	CASSYTTGSEQYF	TGTGCCAGCAGTTATACAACAGGGAGCGAGCAGTACTTC
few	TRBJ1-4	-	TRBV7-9	CASSSFNEKLFF	TGTGCCAGCAGCTCCTTCAATGAAAAACTGTTTTTT
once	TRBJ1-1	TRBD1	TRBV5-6	CASSPIRDRGPFITEAFF	TGTGCCAGCAGCCCAATCCGGGACAGGGGCCCTTTCATCACTGAAGCTTTCTTT
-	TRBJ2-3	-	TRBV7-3	CASSLDYSGTQYF	TGTGCCAGCAGCTTAGATTACTCGGGTACGCAGTATTTT
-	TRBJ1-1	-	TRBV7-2	CASSLDSLVQEAFF	TGTGCCAGCAGCTTAGACTCGCTGGTACAGGAAGCTTTCTTT
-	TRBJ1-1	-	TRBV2	CASSAQFEAFF	TGTGCCAGCAGTGCTCAGTTTGAAGCTTTCTTT
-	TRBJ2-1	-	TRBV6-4	CASSKTGINEQFF	TGTGCCAGCAGTAAAACAGGGATCAATGAGCAGTTCTTC
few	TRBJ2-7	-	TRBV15	CATSRDFWTRLPNQTIYEQYF	TGTGCCACCAGCAGAGATTTTTGGACGAGACTACCCAACCAAACGATATACGAGCAGTACTTC
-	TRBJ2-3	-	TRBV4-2	CASSRARDTSTDTQYF	TGTGCCAGCAGCCGCGCCCGGGATACTAGCACAGATACGCAGTATTTT
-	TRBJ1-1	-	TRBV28	CASSPSVTPSEAFF	TGTGCCAGCAGTCCTAGTGTGACCCCGTCTGAAGCTTTCTTT
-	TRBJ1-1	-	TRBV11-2	CASSDRQDLNTEAFF	TGTGCCAGCAGCGACCGACAGGACCTAAACACTGAAGCTTTCTTT
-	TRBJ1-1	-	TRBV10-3	CATSGWNTEAFF	TGTGCCACCTCAGGGTGGAACACTGAAGCTTTCTTT
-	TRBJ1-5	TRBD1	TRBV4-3	CASSPNRGMGQPQHF	TGCGCCAGCAGCCCGAACAGGGGTATGGGTCAGCCCCAGCATTTT
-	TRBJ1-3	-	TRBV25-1	CASSEYDSGSGNTIYF	TGTGCCAGCAGTGAATATGATTCGGGCTCTGGAAACACCATATATTTT
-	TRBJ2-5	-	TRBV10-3	CAISDYAGQETQYF	TGTGCCATCAGTGATTATGCAGGCCAAGAGACCCAGTACTTC
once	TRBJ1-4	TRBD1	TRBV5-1	CASSWGQGTGATNEKLFF	TGCGCCAGCAGCTGGGGACAGGGTACAGGAGCGACTAATGAAAAACTGTTTTTT
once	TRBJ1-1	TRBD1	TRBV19	CASRRSGGAFF	TGTGCCAGTAGAAGATCAGGGGGAGCTTTCTTT
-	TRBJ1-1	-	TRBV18	CASSPPGFMNTEAFF	TGTGCCAGCTCACCTCCAGGCTTCATGAACACTGAAGCTTTCTTT
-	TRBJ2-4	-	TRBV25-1	CASREGQNIQYF	TGTGCCAGCAGGGAGGGCCAAAACATTCAGTACTTC
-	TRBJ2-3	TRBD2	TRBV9	CASSVGAGERADTQYF	TGTGCCAGCAGCGTGGGAGCGGGAGAAAGGGCAGATACGCAGTATTTT
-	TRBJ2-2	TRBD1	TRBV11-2	CASSLKGQGWAGELFF	TGTGCCAGCAGCTTAAAGGGACAGGGATGGGCCGGGGAGCTGTTTTTT
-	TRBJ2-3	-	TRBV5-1	CASRTDSFTDTQYF	TGCGCCAGCAGGACCGACAGTTTCACAGATACGCAGTATTTT
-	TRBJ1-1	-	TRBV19	CASSIGGEAFF	TGTGCCAGTAGTATTGGCGGTGAAGCTTTCTTT
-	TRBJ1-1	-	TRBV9	CASSPRTEVNTEAFF	TGTGCCAGCAGCCCCCGGACAGAGGTGAACACTGAAGCTTTCTTT
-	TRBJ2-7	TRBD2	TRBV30	CAWSPTSGRDKSFLEQYF	TGTGCCTGGAGTCCCACTAGCGGGAGGGACAAATCGTTTTTGGAGCAGTACTTC
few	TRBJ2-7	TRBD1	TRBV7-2	CASSFLLGQGWYEQYF	TGTGCCAGCAGCTTCCTACTCGGACAGGGATGGTACGAGCAGTACTTC